This passage covers 27 T cell receptor beta chains from one sample sequenced in a study of T cells in Graves' hyperthyroidism and ophthalmopathy. RNA transcripts were the template for amplifying TCR beta CDR3 regions. A set of HTBI primers served as the primers for a first-round RT-PCR of the TCR CDR3. MiXCR was run by TCRdb on the multiplex PCR reads, yielding one entry per CDR3 protein. The table has approximately 430,000 distinct CDR3 sequences, 14% to 15% seen once. Sequenced material: blood. These TCRs come from a man younger than 35 with Graves' ophthalmopathy.

A few counts support this clonotype. This rearrangement joins TRBV9 to TRBJ2-5, with TRBD2 identical over 11 bases. Germline V gives CDR1 SGDLS, CDR2 YYNGEE. The CDR3 consists of 15 residues. Germline trimming cut 4 bases from V and 2 bases from J; bases unmatched to any gene: 4. Here the CDR3 reads CASSPIAGGQETQYF. CDR3 nucleotides: TGTGCCAGCAGCCCAATAGCGGGAGGGCAAGAGACCCAGTACTTC.

The chain links TRBV5-4 to TRBJ2-5, with D tentatively TRBD1 (5 bases). Germline loops: CDR1 SGHNT, CDR2 YYREEE (reference sequence). The CDR3 has 14 amino acids. The ends were cut back, 6 bases at V and 4 bases at J, with 16 bases in the middle. DNA for the CDR3: TGTGCCAGCACCTCCCCAGGGCGGACAGAGACCCAGTACTTC. It translates to CASTSPGRTETQYF.

At least ten counts were recorded for this clonotype. This chain uses TRBV20-1 with TRBJ2-2; D call uncertain. The CDR3 covers 13 residues. V was trimmed by 0 bases and J by 6 bases, leaving 8 bases between them. Germline loops: CDR1 DFQATT, CDR2 SNEGSKA (reference sequence). Written as DNA, the CDR3 is TGCAGTGCTAGAGAGGGGTTCGCCGGGGAGCTGTTTTTT. Translating gives CSAREGFAGELFF.

This clonotype was counted ten times or more. The rearrangement uses TRBV12-3 or TRBV12-4 and TRBJ1-1; the match to TRBD1 covers 9 bases. This CDR3 is 15 amino acids long. V lost 6 bases to trimming and J lost 1 base; unmatched junction nucleotides: 6. The CDR3: CASRPPTGGNTEAFF. The DNA of the CDR3 is TGTGCCAGCAGGCCACCGACAGGGGGGAACACTGAAGCTTTCTTT.

This clonotype was recorded at least ten times. The chain links TRBV5-1 to TRBJ2-7; TRBD1 might be the D (6 bases). CDR3 length: 17 amino acids. Germline CDR1 SGHRS, CDR2 YFSETQ. V gave up 2 bases and J gave up 5 bases, with 23 bases separating them. For the CDR3, the DNA is TGCGCCAGCAGCTTCCTTGCAGGCCGACAGGACTGGAACGAGCAGTACTTC. Amino acid sequence: CASSFLAGRQDWNEQYF.

The rearrangement links TRBV5-8 to TRBJ2-7; D is uncertain. V lost 4 bases to trimming and J lost 6 bases, with 14 bases between them. The CDR3 sequence is 13 residues long. Germline CDR1 is SGHTS and CDR2 is YDEGEE. Here the CDR3 DNA reads TGTGCCAGCAGCCAGATGGCGGACCTCGAGCAGTACTTC. Translation gives CASSQMADLEQYF. The whole variable domain, remainder taken from reference TRBV5-8 and TRBJ2-7, is EAGVTQSPTHLIKTRGQQATLRCSPISGHTSVYWYQQALGLGLQFLLWYDEGEERNRGNFPPRFSGRQFPNYSSELNVNALELEDSALYLCASSQMADLEQYFGPGTRLTVT.

The genes are TRBV12-3 or TRBV12-4 and TRBJ2-7; a possible D gene is TRBD2 (6 bases). Trimming took 8 bases from V and 5 from J, leaving 22 bases between them. The CDR3 extends over 15 amino acids. DNA for the CDR3: TGTGCCAGCGGGAGCCGCAAGACGGGAGCCCACGAGCAGTACTTC. Its protein is CASGSRKTGAHEQYF.

Note on this clonotype: This may be a read error: a much more frequent sequence differs by one nucleotide. This chain uses TRBV7-9 with TRBJ2-1, with TRBD2 matching over 10 bases. Looked up from germline, CDR1 is SEHNR and CDR2 is FQNEAQ (reference sequence). The CDR3 extends over 15 amino acids. CDR3 in DNA: TGTGCCGGCAGCTTAAGACTAGCGGGTTACAATGAGCAGTTCTTC. Translation gives CAGSLRLAGYNEQFF.

This clonotype has only a few counts. This chain's CDR3 is CASSYPPPGPLAGANVLTF. The CDR3, as DNA: TGTGCCAGCAGTTACCCCCCCCCCGGACCTCTAGCAGGGGCCAACGTCCTGACTTTC. The J gene is TRBJ2-6, the V gene TRBV6-5; possible D gene TRBD2, 5 bases. The CDR3 has 19 amino acids. Germline V CDR1 and CDR2: MNHEY, SVGAGI. V dropped 2 bases and J dropped 4 bases, with 21 bases sitting between them.

This clonotype was seen many times. This chain links TRBV2 with TRBJ2-7, with D uncertain. V lost 5 bases and J lost 4, with 9 bases in between. Germline CDR1 is SNHLY and CDR2 is FYNNEI. This CDR3 has 12 residues. CDR3 sequence reads: CASSPAPYEQYF. The CDR3 bases are TGTGCCAGCAGTCCCGCCCCATACGAGCAGTACTTC. The whole variable domain, remainder taken from reference TRBV2 and TRBJ2-7, is EPEVTQTPSHQVTQMGQEVILRCVPISNHLYFYWYRQILGQKVEFLVSFYNNEISEKSEIFDDQFSVERPDGSNFTLKIRSTKLEDSAMYFCASSPAPYEQYFGPGTRLTVT.

The chain is built from TRBV5-1 and TRBJ1-2; D might be TRBD1 (6 bases). CDR3 length: 13 amino acids. Per the germline V gene, CDR1 is SGHRS and CDR2 is YFSETQ. With 1 base removed from V and 7 bases from J, the gap between germline ends came to 11 bases. As DNA, the CDR3 is TGCGCCAGCAGCTTGTCAGGGGCGTTTGGCTACACCTTC. As protein: CASSLSGAFGYTF.

At least ten counts were recorded for this clonotype. As the CDR3 is not closed by the conserved phenylalanine or tryptophan, this likely results from a read error. This chain connects TRBV5-1 to TRBJ1-1; D is uncertain. Germline loops: CDR1 SGHRS, CDR2 YFSETQ. The V end lost 4 bases, the J end lost 1 base, and 17 bases lay between the germline ends. The CDR3 is made up of 16 amino acids. Written as DNA, the CDR3 is TGCGCCAGCAGCCCCTGGACCCCCCTCAAGAACACTGAAGCTTTCCTT. Translated: CASSPWTPLKNTEAFL.

V is TRBV7-2 and J is TRBJ1-1; D call uncertain. The CDR3 consists of 16 residues. The germline CDR1 and CDR2 sequences are SGHTA and FQGNSA. V was trimmed by 0 bases and J by 1 base, leaving 12 bases between them. Here the CDR3 DNA reads TGTGCCAGCAGCTTAGCCTTGCGGCAGGCGAACACTGAAGCTTTCTTT. Protein sequence: CASSLALRQANTEAFF.

This clonotype was picked up many times. This chain uses TRBV2 with TRBJ2-5; the D call may be TRBD1 or TRBD2 (5 bases each). The CDR3 has 14 residues. CDR1 SNHLY and CDR2 FYNNEI come from the germline V gene. V lost 3 bases to trimming and J lost 1 base, with 9 bases between them. The CDR3 bases are TGTGCCAGCAGTGAGGGGGAGAGCCAAGAGACCCAGTACTTC. This gives the protein CASSEGESQETQYF. Using reference TRBV2 and TRBJ2-5 for the parts outside the CDR3, the full variable domain is EPEVTQTPSHQVTQMGQEVILRCVPISNHLYFYWYRQILGQKVEFLVSFYNNEISEKSEIFDDQFSVERPDGSNFTLKIRSTKLEDSAMYFCASSEGESQETQYFGPGTRLLVL.

This clonotype was seen a few times. V gene TRBV7-3 combines with J gene TRBJ1-4, with 10 bases that match TRBD1. V dropped 4 bases and J dropped 4; count of bases not matched to a gene: 12. This CDR3 region has 18 residues. The V gene's germline CDR1 is SGHTA and CDR2 FQGTGA. CDR3: CASSSVRTGGAYNEKLFF. Written as DNA, the CDR3 is TGTGCCAGCAGCTCCGTTCGGACAGGGGGAGCGTATAATGAAAAACTGTTTTTT.

This clonotype was detected ten times or more. This chain uses TRBV6-1 with TRBJ2-3, with D possibly TRBD1 on 6 matching bases. The CDR3 is made up of 14 amino acids. Trimming removed 8 bases from V and 0 bases from J, with 12 bases in between. Germline V gene data show CDR1 as MNHNS and CDR2 as SASEGT. CDR3: CASRWTASTDTQYF. The CDR3 bases are TGTGCCAGCCGTTGGACAGCAAGCACAGATACGCAGTATTTT.

This clonotype appeared a few times. This chain links TRBV7-9 with TRBJ1-3; 7 positions match TRBD1. J gave up 1 base and V 5 bases, and 5 bases lay outside the gene matches. The CDR3 extends over 15 amino acids. CDR1 and CDR2 (germline): SEHNR, FQNEAQ (reference sequence). For the CDR3, the DNA is TGTGCCAGCAGCCAGGGGGGCGGATCTGGAAACACCATATATTTT. Its translation: CASSQGGGSGNTIYF.

This clonotype was counted at least ten times. This chain uses TRBV5-1 with TRBJ2-7; D unclear. Germline values: CDR1 SGHRS, CDR2 YFSETQ. The CDR3 contains 14 residues. The V end lost 0 bases, the J end lost 7 bases, and 14 bases lay between the germline ends. CDR3 nucleotides: TGCGCCAGCAGCTTGGCTAGTCGCCTGGGTGAGCAGTACTTC. It specifies CASSLASRLGEQYF.

The chain employs TRBV9 and TRBJ2-2; no clear D gene. Trimming pared 5 bases from V and 5 bases from J, leaving 16 bases between. Looked up from germline, CDR1 is SGDLS and CDR2 is YYNGEE. The CDR3 loop spans 15 amino acids. The CDR3 region is CASSFLPERTGELFF. DNA for the CDR3: TGTGCCAGCAGTTTCTTGCCCGAGCGAACCGGGGAGCTGTTTTTT. The complete variable domain, with remaining parts taken from reference TRBV9 and TRBJ2-2, reads DSGVTQTPKHLITATGQRVTLRCSPRSGDLSVYWYQQSLDQGLQFLIQYYNGEERAKGNILERFSAQQFPDLHSELNLSSLELGDSALYFCASSFLPERTGELFFGEGSRLTVL.

V usage is TRBV10-3 and J usage is TRBJ2-7; the match to TRBD2 covers 11 bases. The length of the CDR3 is 14 residues. Germline lookup yields CDR1 ENHRY and CDR2 SYGVKD. Losses at the gene ends were 8 bases for V and 2 bases for J; bases not matched to a gene: 5. The CDR3 spells CAIATSGSTYEQYF. The CDR3 DNA reads TGTGCCATCGCCACTAGCGGGAGTACCTACGAGCAGTACTTC.

This clonotype was picked up a small number of times. This chain connects TRBV18 to TRBJ2-7; D remains unclear. In germline, CDR1 is KGHSH, CDR2 LQKENI. V was trimmed by 5 bases and J by 6 bases, leaving 17 bases between them. The CDR3 is made up of 14 amino acids. Here the CDR3 DNA reads TGTGCCAGCTCAGCTAGGACGCCGCCTGGCGAGCAGTACTTC. Translating it yields CASSARTPPGEQYF.

This clonotype has at least ten counts. V is TRBV3-1 and J is TRBJ2-1; TRBD2 matches at 9 bases. The ends lost 0 bases at V and 9 bases at J; junction bases unmatched: 9. The CDR3 length is 16 residues. Per germline, CDR1 LGHDT and CDR2 YNNKEL (reference sequence). CDR3 region: CASSQDPGREGAEQFF. In DNA, the CDR3 is TGTGCCAGCAGCCAAGATCCAGGGCGGGAGGGCGCTGAGCAGTTCTTC.

This clonotype has at least ten counts. This chain joins TRBV5-1 and TRBJ2-1; 14 bases are shared with TRBD2. Per germline, CDR1 SGHRS and CDR2 YFSETQ. The ends lost 4 bases at V and 8 bases at J; junction bases unmatched: 8. CDR3 length: 16 amino acids. CDR3 sequence reads: CASSGGLAGVAYEQFF. CDR3 coding DNA: TGCGCCAGCAGCGGGGGACTAGCGGGAGTTGCTTATGAGCAGTTCTTC.

This clonotype has ten or more counts. The gene calls are TRBV7-8 and TRBJ1-1, with D possibly being TRBD1 (5 bases). This CDR3 spans 14 amino acids. The germline CDR1 and CDR2 sequences are SGHVS and FQNEAQ. The germline V and J ends were trimmed by 5 bases and 1 base, with 11 bases remaining between them. CDR3 amino acids: CASSPHQGNTEAFF. As DNA, the CDR3 is TGTGCCAGCAGCCCCCACCAGGGGAACACTGAAGCTTTCTTT. Based on the CDR3 plus reference TRBV7-8 and TRBJ1-1, the full variable domain is GAGVSQSPRYKVAKRGQDVALRCDPISGHVSLFWYQQALGQGPEFLTYFQNEAQLDKSGLPSDRFFAERPEGSVSTLKIQRTQQEDSAVYLCASSPHQGNTEAFFGQGTRLTVV.

This clonotype was observed many times. The V call is TRBV29-1, the J call TRBJ2-7, with a weak D call TRBD1 (6 bases). The CDR3 runs 13 residues. Germline V gene lookup returns CDR1 SQVTM and CDR2 ANQGSEA. The germline V and J ends were trimmed by 4 bases and 3 bases, with 13 bases remaining between them. In DNA, the CDR3 is TGCAGCGTTGCAGGGACAAACAACTACGAGCAGTACTTC. Translated: CSVAGTNNYEQYF.

The chain recombines TRBV28 with TRBJ1-2; D remains ambiguous. Germline CDR1 is MDHEN and CDR2 is SYDVKM. The CDR3 extends over 11 amino acids. V lost 5 bases to trimming and J lost 8 bases, with 9 bases between them. The CDR3 here is CASSPSGGYTF. The CDR3 DNA sequence: TGTGCCAGCAGTCCATCTGGGGGCTACACCTTC.

This clonotype came up many times. This chain links TRBV6-2 or TRBV6-3 with TRBJ2-3; unclear D gene. Trimming removed 0 bases at V and 0 bases at J, with 7 bases between. Per the germline V gene, CDR1 is MNHEY and CDR2 is SVGEGT. CDR3 length: 15 residues. The chain's CDR3 is CASSYSPTSTDTQYF. CDR3 DNA: TGTGCCAGCAGTTACTCCCCTACTAGCACAGATACGCAGTATTTT.